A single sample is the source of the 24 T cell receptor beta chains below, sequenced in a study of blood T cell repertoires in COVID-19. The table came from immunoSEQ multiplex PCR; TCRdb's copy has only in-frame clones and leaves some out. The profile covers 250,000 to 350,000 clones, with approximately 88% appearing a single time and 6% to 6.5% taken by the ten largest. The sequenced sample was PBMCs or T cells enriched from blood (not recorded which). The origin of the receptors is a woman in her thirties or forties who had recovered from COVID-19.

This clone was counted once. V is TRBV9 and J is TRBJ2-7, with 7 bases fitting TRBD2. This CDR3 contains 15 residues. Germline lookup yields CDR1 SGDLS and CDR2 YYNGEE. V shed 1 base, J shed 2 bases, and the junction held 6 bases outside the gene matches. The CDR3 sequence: CASSVLPGGTYEQYF. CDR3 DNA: TGTGCCAGCAGCGTACTCCCGGGAGGCACCTACGAGCAGTACTTC.

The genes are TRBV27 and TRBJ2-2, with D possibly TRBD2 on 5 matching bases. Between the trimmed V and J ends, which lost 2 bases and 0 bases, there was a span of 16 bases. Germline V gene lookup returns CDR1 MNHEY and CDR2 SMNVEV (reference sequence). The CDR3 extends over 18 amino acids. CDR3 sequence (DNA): TGTGCCAGCAGTTTAAGGGCGGCGAGGACTCCGAACACCGGGGAGCTGTTTTTT. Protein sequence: CASSLRAARTPNTGELFF.

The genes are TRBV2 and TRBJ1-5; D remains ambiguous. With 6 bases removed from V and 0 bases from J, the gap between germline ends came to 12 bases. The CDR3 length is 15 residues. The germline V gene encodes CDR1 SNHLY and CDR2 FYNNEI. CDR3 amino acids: CASRDYENSNQPQHF. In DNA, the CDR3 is TGTGCCAGCAGAGACTACGAAAATAGCAATCAGCCCCAGCATTTT.

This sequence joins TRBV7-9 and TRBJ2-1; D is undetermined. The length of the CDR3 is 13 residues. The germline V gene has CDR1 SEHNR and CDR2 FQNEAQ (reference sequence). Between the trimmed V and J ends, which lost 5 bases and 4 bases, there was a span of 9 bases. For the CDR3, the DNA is TGTGCCAGCAGCCCCTACGAGTACAATGAGCAGTTCTTC. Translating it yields CASSPYEYNEQFF.

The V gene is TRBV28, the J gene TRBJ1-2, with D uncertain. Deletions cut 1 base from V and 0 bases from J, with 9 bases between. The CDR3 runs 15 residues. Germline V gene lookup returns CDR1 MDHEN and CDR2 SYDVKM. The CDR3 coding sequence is TGTGCCAGCAGTTTATATCCAAGAGCTAACTATGGCTACACCTTC. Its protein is CASSLYPRANYGYTF.

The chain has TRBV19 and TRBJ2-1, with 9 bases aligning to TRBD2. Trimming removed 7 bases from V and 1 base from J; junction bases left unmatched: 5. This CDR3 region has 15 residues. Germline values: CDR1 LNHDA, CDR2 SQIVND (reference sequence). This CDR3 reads CASIRAGGSYNEQFF. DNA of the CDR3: TGTGCCAGTATAAGGGCGGGAGGGTCCTACAATGAGCAGTTCTTC.

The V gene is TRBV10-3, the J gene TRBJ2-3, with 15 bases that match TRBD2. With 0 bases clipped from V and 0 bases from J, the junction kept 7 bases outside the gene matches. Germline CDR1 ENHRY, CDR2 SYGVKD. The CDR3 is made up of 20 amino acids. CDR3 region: CAISESPGTSGRTSTDTQYF. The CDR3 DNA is TGTGCCATCAGTGAGTCCCCAGGGACTAGCGGGAGGACTAGCACAGATACGCAGTATTTT.

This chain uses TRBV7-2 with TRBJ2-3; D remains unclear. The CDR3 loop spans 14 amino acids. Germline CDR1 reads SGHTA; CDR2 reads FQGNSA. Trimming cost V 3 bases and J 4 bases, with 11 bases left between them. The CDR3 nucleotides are TGTGCCAGCAGCTTTTCACTGCCATCAGATACGCAGTATTTT. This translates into CASSFSLPSDTQYF.

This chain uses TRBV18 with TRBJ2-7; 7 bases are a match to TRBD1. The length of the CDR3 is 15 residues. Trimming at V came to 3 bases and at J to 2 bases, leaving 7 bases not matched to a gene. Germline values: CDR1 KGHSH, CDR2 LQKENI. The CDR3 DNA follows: TGTGCCAGCTCACCCCCGGGACAGCCGACCTACGAGCAGTACTTC. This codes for CASSPPGQPTYEQYF. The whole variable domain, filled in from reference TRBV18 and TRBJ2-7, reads NAGVMQNPRHLVRRRGQEARLRCSPMKGHSHVYWYRQLPEEGLKFMVYLQKENIIDESGMPKERFSAEFPKEGPSILRIQQVVRGDSAAYFCASSPPGQPTYEQYFGPGTRLTVT.

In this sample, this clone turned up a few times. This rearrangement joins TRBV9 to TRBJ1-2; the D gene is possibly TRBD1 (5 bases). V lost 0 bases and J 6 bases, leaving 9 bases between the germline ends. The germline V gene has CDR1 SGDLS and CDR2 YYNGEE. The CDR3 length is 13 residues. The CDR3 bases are TGTGCCAGCAGCGTAGCAGGGATAGATGGCTACACCTTC. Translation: CASSVAGIDGYTF.

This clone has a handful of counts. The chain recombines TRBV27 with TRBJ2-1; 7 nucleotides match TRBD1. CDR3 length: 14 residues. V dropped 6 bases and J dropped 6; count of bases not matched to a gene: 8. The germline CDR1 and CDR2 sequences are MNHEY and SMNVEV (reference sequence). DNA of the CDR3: TGTGCCAGCAGATCCGGGACAGCTACCAATGAGCAGTTCTTC. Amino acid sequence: CASRSGTATNEQFF.

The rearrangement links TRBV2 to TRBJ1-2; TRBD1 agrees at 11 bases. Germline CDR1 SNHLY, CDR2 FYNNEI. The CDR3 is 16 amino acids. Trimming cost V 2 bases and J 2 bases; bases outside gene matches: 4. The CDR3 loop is CASSEFRDRGNYGYTF. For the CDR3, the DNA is TGTGCCAGCAGTGAATTTCGGGACAGGGGGAACTATGGCTACACCTTC.

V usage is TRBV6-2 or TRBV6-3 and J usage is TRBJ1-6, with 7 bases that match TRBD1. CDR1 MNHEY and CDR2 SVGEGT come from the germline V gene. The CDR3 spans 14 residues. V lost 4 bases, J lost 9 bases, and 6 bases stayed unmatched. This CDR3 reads CASSFGQVGSPLHF. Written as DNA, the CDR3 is TGTGCCAGCAGTTTTGGACAGGTCGGTTCACCCCTCCACTTT.

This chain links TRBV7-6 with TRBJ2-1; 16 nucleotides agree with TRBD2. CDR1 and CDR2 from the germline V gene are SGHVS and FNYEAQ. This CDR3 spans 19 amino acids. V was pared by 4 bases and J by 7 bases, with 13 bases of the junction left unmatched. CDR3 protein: CASSSKPGLAGGPNNEQFF. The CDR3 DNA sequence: TGTGCCAGCAGCTCTAAACCGGGACTAGCGGGAGGGCCTAATAATGAGCAGTTCTTC.

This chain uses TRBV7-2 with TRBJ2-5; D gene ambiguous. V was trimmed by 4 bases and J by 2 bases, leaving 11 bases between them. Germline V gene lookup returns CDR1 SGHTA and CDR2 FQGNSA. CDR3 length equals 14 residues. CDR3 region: CASSSGVTQETQYF. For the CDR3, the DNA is TGTGCCAGCAGCTCCGGTGTAACTCAAGAGACCCAGTACTTC.

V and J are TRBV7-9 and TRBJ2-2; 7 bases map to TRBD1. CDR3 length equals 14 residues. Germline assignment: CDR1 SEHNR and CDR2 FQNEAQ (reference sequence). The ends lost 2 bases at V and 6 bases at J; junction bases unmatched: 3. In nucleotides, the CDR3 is TGTGCCAGCAGCTTAACAGGGGTGGCCGGGGAGCTGTTTTTT. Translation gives CASSLTGVAGELFF.

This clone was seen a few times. CDR3 nucleotide sequence: TGTGCCAGCAGAGACGGACAGGTGAATAATTCACCCCTCCACTTT. Translation: CASRDGQVNNSPLHF. This chain uses TRBV7-9 with TRBJ1-6; the match to TRBD1 covers 7 bases. The germline V gene encodes CDR1 SEHNR and CDR2 FQNEAQ (reference sequence). This CDR3 region has 15 residues. With V trimmed by 6 bases and J by 5 bases, 7 bases remained unmatched.

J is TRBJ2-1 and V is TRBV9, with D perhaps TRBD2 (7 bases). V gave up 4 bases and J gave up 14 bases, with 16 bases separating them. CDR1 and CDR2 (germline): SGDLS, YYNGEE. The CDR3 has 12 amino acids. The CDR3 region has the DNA TGTGCCAGCAGCCCCCTAGGGGGGGTGGAGTTCTTC. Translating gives CASSPLGGVEFF.

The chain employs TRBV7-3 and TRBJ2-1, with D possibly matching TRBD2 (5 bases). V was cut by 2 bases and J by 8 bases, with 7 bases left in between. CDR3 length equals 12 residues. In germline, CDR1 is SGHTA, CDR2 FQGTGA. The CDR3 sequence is CASSLPGDEQFF. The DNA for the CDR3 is TGTGCCAGCAGCTTACCCGGGGATGAGCAGTTCTTC.

CDR3 sequence reads: CASSLAAGATDTQYF. As DNA, the CDR3 is TGTGCCAGCAGCTTAGCGGCGGGCGCCACAGATACGCAGTATTTT. J is TRBJ2-3 and V is TRBV11-2; D possibly corresponds to TRBD2 (5 bases). The CDR3 is 15 amino acids. The V end lost 1 base, the J end lost 2 bases, and 10 bases lay between the germline ends. The germline gives CDR1 SGHAT, CDR2 FQNNGV.

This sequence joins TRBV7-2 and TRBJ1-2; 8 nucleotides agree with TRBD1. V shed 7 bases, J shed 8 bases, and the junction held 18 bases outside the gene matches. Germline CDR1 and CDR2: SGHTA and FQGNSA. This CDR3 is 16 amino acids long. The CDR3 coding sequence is TGTGCCAGCACCCTAACAGGGGGAACGTTACACGTCGGCTACACCTTC. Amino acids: CASTLTGGTLHVGYTF.

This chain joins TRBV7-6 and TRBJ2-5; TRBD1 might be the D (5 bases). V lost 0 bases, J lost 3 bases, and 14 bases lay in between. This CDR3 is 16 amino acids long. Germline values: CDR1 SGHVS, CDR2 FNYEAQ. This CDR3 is CASSLAGANLKETQYF. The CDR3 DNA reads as TGTGCCAGCAGCTTAGCAGGGGCGAACCTTAAAGAGACCCAGTACTTC. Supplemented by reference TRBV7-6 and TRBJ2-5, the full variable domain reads GAGVSQSPRYKVTKRGQDVALRCDPISGHVSLYWYRQALGQGPEFLTYFNYEAQQDKSGLPNDRFSAERPEGSISTLTIQRTEQRDSAMYRCASSLAGANLKETQYFGPGTRLLVL.

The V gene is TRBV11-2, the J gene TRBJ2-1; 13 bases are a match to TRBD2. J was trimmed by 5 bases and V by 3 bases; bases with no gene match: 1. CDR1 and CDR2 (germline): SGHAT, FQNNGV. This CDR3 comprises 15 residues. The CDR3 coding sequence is TGTGCCAGCAGCTTCGGACTAGCGGGAGACAATGAGCAGTTCTTC. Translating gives CASSFGLAGDNEQFF.

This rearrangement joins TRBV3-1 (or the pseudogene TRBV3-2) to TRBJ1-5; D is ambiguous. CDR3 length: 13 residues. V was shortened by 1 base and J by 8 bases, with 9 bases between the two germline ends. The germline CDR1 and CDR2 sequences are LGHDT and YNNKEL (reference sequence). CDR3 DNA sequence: TGTGCCAGCAGCCAAGTATCAGGCGAGCCCCAGCATTTT. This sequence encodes CASSQVSGEPQHF.